This T cell receptor beta chain stems from a study of blood T cell repertoires in COVID-19. Produced via immunoSEQ multiplex PCR; TCRdb's table is partial and in-frame only. The table lists more than 150,000 clones, over 60% of them singletons. The length of the CDR3 is 15 residues. V was shortened by 10 bases and J by 7 bases, with 26 bases between the two germline ends. CDR1 is SNHLY, CDR2 FYNNEI, per germline. The sequence derives from a woman aged 70 to 79 with acute or convalescent COVID-19. The sample taken for sequencing was peripheral blood. This chain uses TRBV2 with TRBJ2-7, with D maybe TRBD2 (5 bases). The CDR3 is CATEGSGTRVGEQYF. In DNA, the CDR3 is TGTGCCACCGAAGGCTCCGGAACTAGGGTGGGTGAGCAGTACTTC.